Below, 14 T cell receptor beta chains from the same sample are listed, as sequenced in a study of blood T cell repertoires in COVID-19. TCRdb's table, derived via immunoSEQ multiplex PCR, lists solely in-frame clones and lacks some. This sample has 250,000 to 350,000 clones, with less than 85% found just once. Specimen: peripheral blood. The origin of the receptors is a human donor with COVID-19, enrolled during active disease. The donor label of this sample is uncertain.

This clone appeared a few times. This rearrangement joins TRBV6-6 to TRBJ1-5, with 8 bases identical to TRBD1. The CDR3 consists of 15 residues. The V segment lost 6 bases and the J segment 4 bases; nucleotides outside the gene matches: 8. The germline gives CDR1 MNHNY, CDR2 SVGAGI (reference sequence). This chain's CDR3 is CASRGDRGGNQPQHF. The CDR3 coding sequence is TGTGCCAGCAGGGGTGACAGGGGAGGAAATCAGCCCCAGCATTTT.

The chain has TRBV19 and TRBJ2-2; weak D call: TRBD2 (6 bases). The CDR3 sequence is 19 residues long. The V end lost 1 base, the J end lost 1 base, and 19 bases lay between the germline ends. Germline V gene sequence: CDR1 LNHDA, CDR2 SQIVND (reference sequence). In nucleotides, the CDR3 is TGTGCCAGTAGTATAGCGACACTAGCCTTCCCGCGGAACACCGGGGAGCTGTTTTTT. Encoded protein: CASSIATLAFPRNTGELFF. The full variable domain, with the rest looked up from reference TRBV19 and TRBJ2-2, is DGGITQSPKYLFRKEGQNVTLSCEQNLNHDAMYWYRQDPGQGLRLIYYSQIVNDFQKGDIAEGYSVSREKKESFPLTVTSAQKNPTAFYLCASSIATLAFPRNTGELFFGEGSRLTVL.

This clone showed up just once. The chain links TRBV5-1 to TRBJ1-5, with D possibly being TRBD1 (5 bases). CDR3 size: 13 residues. The germline gives CDR1 SGHRS, CDR2 YFSETQ. With 4 bases removed from V and 4 bases from J, the gap between germline ends came to 9 bases. CDR3 loop: CASSGGDNQPQHF. CDR3 coding DNA: TGCGCCAGCAGCGGAGGGGATAATCAGCCCCAGCATTTT.

The gene calls are TRBV6-6 and TRBJ2-3; no firm D call. CDR3 length: 13 amino acids. The germline V gene encodes CDR1 MNHNY and CDR2 SVGAGI (reference sequence). V gave up 0 bases and J gave up 7 bases, with 8 bases separating them. The CDR3 DNA sequence: TGTGCCAGCAGTTACTCGGAGTCAAATACGCAGTATTTT. As protein: CASSYSESNTQYF.

The genes are TRBV6-5 and TRBJ1-5; D may be TRBD1 (5 bases). The CDR3 runs 13 residues. V was cut by 8 bases and J by 1 base, with 9 bases left in between. CDR1 is MNHEY, CDR2 SVGAGI, per germline. The CDR3 nucleotides are TGTGCCAGCGTACGGGGGAGCAATCAGCCCCAGCATTTT. Its translation: CASVRGSNQPQHF.

This chain joins TRBV6-6 and TRBJ2-3; weak D call: TRBD1 (6 bases). The CDR3 sequence is 15 residues long. The V gene's germline CDR1 is MNHNY and CDR2 SVGAGI (reference sequence). V was cut by 6 bases and J by 4 bases, with 17 bases left in between. CDR3 region: CASSLPVAGADTQYF. The CDR3 DNA follows: TGTGCCAGCAGCCTACCGGTGGCAGGGGCAGATACGCAGTATTTT.

The V call is TRBV25-1, the J call TRBJ2-7; D is possibly TRBD2 (5 bases). Germline V CDR1 and CDR2: MGHDK, SYGVNS. The CDR3 contains 14 residues. Trimming took 1 base from V and 3 from J, leaving 10 bases between them. The CDR3 DNA reads TGTGCCAGCAGTGAATCCAGAGACTACTACGAGCAGTACTTC. Translating it yields CASSESRDYYEQYF.

The J gene is TRBJ1-3, the V gene TRBV18; D may be TRBD1 (5 bases). Trimming removed 4 bases at V and 2 bases at J, with 15 bases between. Germline values: CDR1 KGHSH, CDR2 LQKENI. The CDR3 spans 16 residues. The CDR3 nucleotides read TGTGCCAGCTCACTGCCAAGCAGGGCGGCTGGAAACACCATATATTTT. Translating it yields CASSLPSRAAGNTIYF.

There are a few counts of this clone. J is TRBJ2-6 and V is TRBV6-4, with TRBD1 as a possible D gene (5 bases). Per germline, CDR1 MRHNA and CDR2 SNTAGT. There are 16 residues in the CDR3. V lost 7 bases and J 2 bases, leaving 15 bases between the germline ends. CDR3 residues: CASNPEQGTGANVLTF. The CDR3 region has the DNA TGTGCCAGCAATCCTGAGCAGGGAACTGGGGCCAACGTCCTGACTTTC.

The chain is built from TRBV19 and TRBJ2-7; D is uncertain. V shed 0 bases and J shed 2 bases, with 11 bases lying between them. Germline loops: CDR1 LNHDA, CDR2 SQIVND (reference sequence). The CDR3 consists of 15 residues. The CDR3 region has the DNA TGTGCCAGTAGTATAGACTCACAACCCACCTACGAGCAGTACTTC. The encoded protein is CASSIDSQPTYEQYF.

This clone was seen a few times. The V call is TRBV7-3, the J call TRBJ1-1, with 7 bases fitting TRBD1. Trimming removed 4 bases from V and 4 bases from J; junction bases left unmatched: 3. Germline V CDR1 and CDR2: SGHTA, FQGTGA. The CDR3 has 13 amino acids. The CDR3 DNA sequence: TGTGCCAGCAGCTCCGACAGGGCCACTGAAGCTTTCTTT. This sequence encodes CASSSDRATEAFF.

The chain couples TRBV5-4 to TRBJ2-7, with 14 bases lining up with TRBD2. The ends lost 5 bases at V and 3 bases at J; junction bases unmatched: 7. The length of the CDR3 is 16 residues. Germline V gene data show CDR1 as SGHNT and CDR2 as YYREEE (reference sequence). CDR3 region: CASRAGLAGDFYEQYF. The CDR3 nucleotides read TGTGCCAGCAGAGCGGGACTAGCGGGAGATTTCTACGAGCAGTACTTC.

The chain couples TRBV12-5 to TRBJ1-1; D unclear. V shed 1 base and J shed 4 bases, with 7 bases lying between them. Germline assignment: CDR1 LGHNT and CDR2 FRNRAP. This CDR3 spans 13 amino acids. CDR3 sequence: CASGLDDFTEAFF. The DNA for the CDR3 is TGTGCTAGTGGTTTGGACGACTTCACTGAAGCTTTCTTT.

This clone was seen a handful of times. V and J are TRBV7-2 and TRBJ1-6, with D perhaps TRBD1 (5 bases). V lost 2 bases to trimming and J lost 5 bases, with 10 bases between them. The CDR3 is made up of 15 amino acids. Germline V gene lookup returns CDR1 SGHTA and CDR2 FQGNSA. This chain's CDR3 is CASSLWGRDNSPLHF. For the CDR3, the DNA is TGTGCCAGCAGCTTATGGGGGAGGGATAATTCACCCCTCCACTTT.